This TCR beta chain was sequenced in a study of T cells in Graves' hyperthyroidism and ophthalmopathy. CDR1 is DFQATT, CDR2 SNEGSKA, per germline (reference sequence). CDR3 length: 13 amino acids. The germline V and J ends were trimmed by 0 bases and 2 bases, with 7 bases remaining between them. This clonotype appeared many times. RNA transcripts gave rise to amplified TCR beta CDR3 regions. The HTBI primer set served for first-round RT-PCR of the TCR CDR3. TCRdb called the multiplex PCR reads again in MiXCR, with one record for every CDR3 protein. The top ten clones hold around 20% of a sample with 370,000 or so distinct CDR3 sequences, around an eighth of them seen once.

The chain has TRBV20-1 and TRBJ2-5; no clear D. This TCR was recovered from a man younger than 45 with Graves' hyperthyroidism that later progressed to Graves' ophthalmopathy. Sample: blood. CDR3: CSARDWVQETQYF. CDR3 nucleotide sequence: TGCAGTGCTAGAGATTGGGTACAAGAGACCCAGTACTTC.